The 26 T cell receptor beta chains listed next were all sequenced from one sample in a study of blood T cell repertoires in COVID-19. Some clones are missing from TCRdb's copy, which holds only in-frame ones; the method was immunoSEQ multiplex PCR. The sample contains 110,000 to 150,000 clones, around 90% of which appear only once. The sequenced sample consisted of peripheral blood. These receptors were taken from a human donor in a cohort sampled during active COVID-19.

This clone was observed a single time. The rearrangement links TRBV6-5 to TRBJ2-1; D gene unclear. Germline-derived CDR1 and CDR2 are MNHEY and SVGAGI. V lost 4 bases and J 2 bases, leaving 12 bases between the germline ends. The CDR3 runs 15 residues. The CDR3 loop reads CASSSLRGAYNEQFF. Written as DNA, the CDR3 is TGTGCCAGCAGTTCACTGAGAGGTGCCTACAATGAGCAGTTCTTC.

The V gene is TRBV27, the J gene TRBJ2-3, with 7 bases aligning to TRBD2. Germline V CDR1 and CDR2: MNHEY, SMNVEV (reference sequence). This CDR3 has 17 amino acids. V was clipped by 5 bases and J by 4 bases; unmatched bases: 15. The CDR3 is CASSPPRGGRVADTQYF. The DNA of the CDR3 is TGTGCCAGCAGTCCGCCGAGGGGCGGGAGAGTGGCAGATACGCAGTATTTT.

The DNA of the CDR3 is TGCGCCAGCAGCGGAGAAGAGACCCAGTACTTC. As protein: CASSGEETQYF. J is TRBJ2-5 and V is TRBV5-1; the D is unclear. Germline V CDR1 and CDR2: SGHRS, YFSETQ. Trimming took off 4 bases at V and 3 bases at J, with 4 bases between the two ends. The CDR3 totals 11 residues.

This chain links TRBV3-1 (or the pseudogene TRBV3-2) with TRBJ2-1; D gene unclear. Germline V CDR1 and CDR2: LGHDT, YNNKEL (reference sequence). The ends were cut back, 5 bases at V and 9 bases at J, with 8 bases in the middle. CDR3 size: 11 residues. The CDR3, as DNA: TGTGCCAGCAGCAGAGCCGGTGAGCAGTTCTTC. It yields the protein CASSRAGEQFF.

The chain joins TRBV4-1 to TRBJ2-3; perhaps TRBD2 as D (5 bases). There are 16 residues in the CDR3. Germline values: CDR1 MGHRA, CDR2 YSYEKL. V was clipped by 2 bases and J by 4 bases, with 16 bases between them. The CDR3 coding sequence is TGCGCCAGCAGCCAACCCGGACGGGAAGACCCAGATACGCAGTATTTT. It is translated as CASSQPGREDPDTQYF.

This chain joins TRBV19 and TRBJ1-5; D is unresolved. The germline V gene has CDR1 LNHDA and CDR2 SQIVND (reference sequence). This CDR3 spans 14 amino acids. V was clipped by 4 bases and J by 11 bases, with 18 bases between them. The CDR3 DNA reads TGTGCCAGTAGTAGCAGCCGAGGTGGTTTGGCCCAGCATTTT. As protein: CASSSSRGGLAQHF.

This clone was seen only once. The V call is TRBV5-1, the J call TRBJ1-4, with 7 bases matching TRBD1. The CDR3 consists of 15 residues. Unmatched junction bases numbered 2, after V lost 2 bases and J lost 1 base. CDR1 is SGHRS, CDR2 YFSETQ, per germline. The CDR3 region has the DNA TGCGCCAGCAGCTTAAGGGGGCGAACTAATGAAAAACTGTTTTTT. It specifies CASSLRGRTNEKLFF.

This rearrangement joins TRBV2 to TRBJ2-7; 9 nucleotides line up with TRBD2. Germline V gene data show CDR1 as SNHLY and CDR2 as FYNNEI. The CDR3 length is 15 residues. V was pared by 2 bases and J by 2 bases, with 4 bases of the junction left unmatched. CDR3 amino acids: CASSERSSGTYEQYF. CDR3 nucleotide sequence: TGTGCCAGCAGTGAAAGGTCTAGCGGGACCTACGAGCAGTACTTC.

The genes are TRBV2 and TRBJ2-7; 8 bases are shared with TRBD1. The CDR3 is 15 amino acids. The germline V gene has CDR1 SNHLY and CDR2 FYNNEI. After removal of 6 bases from V and 6 bases from J, the junction contained 13 bases not matched to a gene. CDR3 nucleotides: TGTGCCAGCAGGAGATTGGGCCAGGGGGCTGGCGAGCAGTACTTC. Encoded protein: CASRRLGQGAGEQYF. Drawing the rest from reference TRBV2 and TRBJ2-7, the complete variable domain is EPEVTQTPSHQVTQMGQEVILRCVPISNHLYFYWYRQILGQKVEFLVSFYNNEISEKSEIFDDQFSVERPDGSNFTLKIRSTKLEDSAMYFCASRRLGQGAGEQYFGPGTRLTVT.

The genes are TRBV19 and TRBJ2-1, with 7 bases matching TRBD2. V was pared by 4 bases and J by 2 bases, with 5 bases of the junction left unmatched. This CDR3 has 15 residues. In germline, CDR1 is LNHDA, CDR2 SQIVND (reference sequence). CDR3 residues: CASSTTSAPYNEQFF. CDR3 DNA sequence: TGTGCCAGTAGTACTACTAGCGCTCCCTACAATGAGCAGTTCTTC. Full variable domain (outside the CDR3, taken from reference TRBV19 and TRBJ2-1): DGGITQSPKYLFRKEGQNVTLSCEQNLNHDAMYWYRQDPGQGLRLIYYSQIVNDFQKGDIAEGYSVSREKKESFPLTVTSAQKNPTAFYLCASSTTSAPYNEQFFGPGTRLTVL.

The chain employs TRBV2 and TRBJ1-2; TRBD1 matches at 9 bases. CDR1 and CDR2 from the germline V gene are SNHLY and FYNNEI. V gave up 7 bases and J gave up 6 bases; unmatched junction bases: 3. CDR3 length: 12 residues. The CDR3 spells CASTDRGNGYTF. The DNA for the CDR3 is TGTGCCAGCACCGACAGGGGGAATGGCTACACCTTC.

This rearrangement joins TRBV28 to TRBJ2-7; D gene uncertain. Per germline, CDR1 MDHEN and CDR2 SYDVKM. V gave up 6 bases and J gave up 3 bases, with 9 bases separating them. This CDR3 comprises 12 residues. As DNA, the CDR3 is TGTGCCAGCAGACAAACCATCTACGAGCAGTACTTC. It translates to CASRQTIYEQYF.

The V gene is TRBV28, the J gene TRBJ2-1, with a tentative D call TRBD2 (6 bases). Trimming left V 5 bases short and J 4 bases short, with 15 bases between. This CDR3 contains 15 residues. Germline V gene sequence: CDR1 MDHEN, CDR2 SYDVKM. CDR3 residues: CASSTQGGGYNEQFF. The DNA for the CDR3 is TGTGCCAGCAGTACCCAGGGTGGAGGGTACAATGAGCAGTTCTTC.

The CDR3 sequence is CSASGRRETDTGELFF. DNA for the CDR3: TGCAGTGCTAGTGGGCGGCGGGAGACGGACACCGGGGAGCTGTTTTTT. This chain joins TRBV20-1 and TRBJ2-2; TRBD2 aligns across 7 bases. The CDR3 consists of 16 residues. Germline trimming cut 3 bases from V and 3 bases from J; bases unmatched to any gene: 10. The germline CDR1 and CDR2 sequences are DFQATT and SNEGSKA (reference sequence).

The chain recombines TRBV28 with TRBJ2-7, with TRBD1 matching 7 bases. The V segment lost 5 bases and the J segment 6 bases; nucleotides outside the gene matches: 10. The CDR3 runs 14 residues. CDR1 MDHEN and CDR2 SYDVKM come from the germline V gene. The CDR3 sequence is CASSPQDYRGEQYF. CDR3 DNA sequence: TGTGCCAGCAGTCCACAAGATTACAGGGGCGAGCAGTACTTC.

The chain carries TRBV28 and TRBJ2-3, with a weak D call TRBD1 (7 bases). Trimming shortened V by 4 bases and J by 2 bases, and 22 bases separated the two germline ends. CDR1 is MDHEN, CDR2 SYDVKM, per germline. The CDR3 spans 18 residues. CDR3 protein: CASSSQGGGIKTTDTQYF. In DNA, the CDR3 is TGTGCCAGCAGTTCCCAGGGGGGCGGAATAAAGACCACAGATACGCAGTATTTT. The full variable domain, in which reference TRBV28 and TRBJ2-3 provide the parts outside the CDR3, is DVKVTQSSRYLVKRTGEKVFLECVQDMDHENMFWYRQDPGLGLRLIYFSYDVKMKEKGDIPEGYSVSREKKERFSLILESASTNQTSMYLCASSSQGGGIKTTDTQYFGPGTRLTVL.

This chain connects TRBV4-1 to TRBJ2-5, with 9 bases matching TRBD2. Germline V gene lookup returns CDR1 MGHRA and CDR2 YSYEKL. V gave up 6 bases and J gave up 1 base; unmatched junction bases: 9. The CDR3 totals 16 residues. The CDR3 DNA is TGCGCCAGCAGTTTGGCGCGGGAGGGCCCCCAAGAGACCCAGTACTTC. It specifies CASSLAREGPQETQYF.

This clone was recorded only once. This chain connects TRBV6-6 to TRBJ1-5; 7 positions agree with TRBD1. Losses at the gene ends were 2 bases for V and 5 bases for J; bases not matched to a gene: 6. This CDR3 spans 15 amino acids. Germline lookup yields CDR1 MNHNY and CDR2 SVGAGI (reference sequence). The CDR3 here is CASSYVAGTDQPQHF. The CDR3 DNA follows: TGTGCCAGCAGTTACGTCGCAGGGACAGATCAGCCCCAGCATTTT.

The CDR3 protein is CASSHGTAYEQYF. CDR3 DNA sequence: TGTGCCAGCAGCCATGGGACAGCCTACGAGCAGTACTTC. V and J are TRBV3-1 (or the pseudogene TRBV3-2) and TRBJ2-7; 7 bases are shared with TRBD1. J lost 2 bases, V lost 3 bases, and 1 base had no gene match. The CDR3 consists of 13 residues. CDR1 and CDR2 from the germline V gene are LGHDT and YNNKEL (reference sequence).

CDR3 sequence: CASSLGTGGFKDTEAFF. Written as DNA, the CDR3 is TGCGCCAGCAGCCTGGGGACAGGGGGCTTCAAGGACACTGAAGCTTTCTTT. The chain couples TRBV5-1 to TRBJ1-1, with TRBD1 matching over 12 bases. Germline V gene data show CDR1 as SGHRS and CDR2 as YFSETQ. The CDR3 is 17 residues long. Trimming took 4 bases from V and 3 from J; bases not matched to a gene: 10.

The V call is TRBV10-2, the J call TRBJ1-1; D not certain. Trimming removed 2 bases from V and 4 bases from J, with 11 bases in between. Germline V gives CDR1 WSHSY, CDR2 SAAADI. CDR3 length equals 14 residues. CDR3 coding DNA: TGCGCCAGCAGTGAGCCGCCCTATGGCACTGAAGCTTTCTTT. Translation: CASSEPPYGTEAFF.

The chain has TRBV2 and TRBJ2-5; TRBD1 aligns across 8 bases. CDR1 is SNHLY and CDR2 is FYNNEI in the germline V gene. V was pared by 1 base and J by 4 bases, with 5 bases of the junction left unmatched. The CDR3 runs 15 residues. The CDR3 DNA is TGTGCCAGCAGTGAAGGGCAGGGGGCTGGAGAGACCCAGTACTTC. This gives the protein CASSEGQGAGETQYF.

This clone turned up a few times. This chain links TRBV2 with TRBJ1-1; 9 positions agree with TRBD1. There are 16 residues in the CDR3. J gave up 6 bases and V 6 bases, and 14 bases lay outside the gene matches. Germline values: CDR1 SNHLY, CDR2 FYNNEI. CDR3 bases: TGTGCCAGCAGACTCGGACAGGGGCGGGTTAGAGCTGAAGCTTTCTTT. Translation: CASRLGQGRVRAEAFF.

The chain employs TRBV6-1 and TRBJ2-3; 7 bases are shared with TRBD2. In germline, CDR1 is MNHNS, CDR2 SASEGT. V was clipped by 1 base and J by 0 bases; unmatched bases: 13. CDR3 length: 19 amino acids. The CDR3 is CASSEGMLVAGTSTDTQYF. DNA of the CDR3: TGTGCCAGCAGTGAAGGGATGTTGGTAGCGGGCACTAGCACAGATACGCAGTATTTT.

J is TRBJ2-1 and V is TRBV9, with a tentative D call TRBD2 (5 bases). The CDR3 consists of 15 residues. V lost 5 bases and J 0 bases, leaving 12 bases between the germline ends. Germline CDR1 and CDR2: SGDLS and YYNGEE. CDR3 protein: CASRSSGSSYNEQFF. As DNA, the CDR3 is TGTGCCAGCAGATCAAGCGGCAGCTCCTACAATGAGCAGTTCTTC.

The chain is built from TRBV6-4 and TRBJ1-1; tentatively, D is TRBD1 (6 bases). This CDR3 contains 16 residues. Between the trimmed V and J ends, which lost 2 bases and 1 base, there was a span of 14 bases. CDR1 MRHNA and CDR2 SNTAGT come from the germline V gene. The CDR3 protein is CASSDLWGRKNTEAFF. CDR3 sequence (DNA): TGTGCCAGCAGTGACCTCTGGGGGCGAAAGAACACTGAAGCTTTCTTT.